This is a list of T cell receptor beta chains from one sample in a study of blood T cell repertoires in COVID-19. Measured with immunoSEQ multiplex PCR; TCRdb has only the in-frame clones, and not every one. The top ten clones hold approximately 3.4% of a sample with about 220,000 clones, 85% to 90% of them seen once. The sample consisted of PBMCs or T cells enriched from blood (not recorded which). The origin of the receptors is a woman aged 18 to 35 in a cohort exposed to, infected with or recovered from COVID-19 (not recorded which). Both conserved end residues are part of each CDR3. The D gene is left open where the match is weak. The listing skips clone size in some rows; elsewhere it reads once, few, many or a size class.

CDR3	DNA	size	D	V	J
CASSIVGGNTEAFF	TGTGCCAGTAGTATAGTAGGCGGAAACACTGAAGCTTTCTTT	-	-	TRBV19	TRBJ1-1
CASSIATGYQPQHF	TGTGCCAGTAGTATAGCGACAGGGTACCAGCCCCAGCATTTT	-	TRBD1	TRBV19	TRBJ1-5
CASSQEGGNTIYF	TGTGCCAGCAGCCAAGAGGGGGGGAACACCATATATTTT	once	-	TRBV3-1/TRBV3-2	TRBJ1-3
CASEGSGDPLNYGYTF	TGTGCCAGCGAGGGCTCAGGGGACCCACTTAACTATGGCTACACCTTC	once	-	TRBV5-6	TRBJ1-2
CASSQSSINRQPQHF	TGTGCCAGCAGCCAATCTAGTATAAACCGTCAGCCCCAGCATTTT	-	-	TRBV3-1/TRBV3-2	TRBJ1-5
CASSENVLDFRGNTDTQYF	TGTGCCAGTAGTGAAAATGTCCTCGACTTCAGGGGGAACACAGATACGCAGTATTTT	once	TRBD1	TRBV19	TRBJ2-3
CSGAEASGSRTGELFF	TGCAGCGGCGCAGAGGCTAGCGGGAGCAGGACCGGGGAGCTGTTTTTT	-	TRBD2	TRBV29-1	TRBJ2-2
CASSGTGGFQPQHF	TGTGCCAGTAGTGGGACAGGGGGCTTTCAGCCCCAGCATTTT	-	TRBD1	TRBV19	TRBJ1-5
CASSIGAGGDNEQFF	TGTGCCAGTAGTATTGGAGCGGGGGGCGACAATGAGCAGTTCTTC	few	TRBD2	TRBV19	TRBJ2-1
CASSIRLAPGELFF	TGTGCCAGCAGCATCAGACTAGCTCCCGGGGAGCTGTTTTTT	many	TRBD2	TRBV11-2	TRBJ2-2
CASRRQGRGANVLTF	TGTGCCAGCAGAAGACAGGGTCGTGGGGCCAACGTCCTGACTTTC	-	TRBD1	TRBV27	TRBJ2-6
CASSQGVGVGTDTQYF	TGTGCCAGCAGCCAAGGGGTAGGGGTTGGCACAGATACGCAGTATTTT	once	-	TRBV14	TRBJ2-3
CSVEASATFF	TGCAGCGTTGAAGCCAGCGCCACTTTCTTT	-	-	TRBV29-1	TRBJ1-1
CASSFGLAGQHTYEQYF	TGTGCCAGCAGTTTCGGACTAGCGGGGCAACATACCTACGAGCAGTACTTC	-	TRBD2	TRBV7-9	TRBJ2-7
CASSPGQGREKLFF	TGTGCCAGCTCACCAGGACAGGGGCGAGAAAAACTGTTTTTT	-	TRBD1	TRBV18	TRBJ1-4
CASSDLAVTYEQYF	TGTGCCAGCAGTGATCTAGCGGTAACCTACGAGCAGTACTTC	-	TRBD2	TRBV2	TRBJ2-7
CASSLDRPNEQFF	TGTGCCAGCAGCTTGGACAGGCCCAATGAGCAGTTCTTC	-	-	TRBV5-6	TRBJ2-1
CASTDGQLQNIQYF	TGTGCCAGCACCGACGGACAGCTGCAAAACATTCAGTACTTC	-	-	TRBV5-4	TRBJ2-4
CSIVGHLEAFF	TGCAGCATAGTGGGACACCTTGAAGCTTTCTTT	few	-	TRBV29-1	TRBJ1-1
CASSLTTGGNTIYF	TGTGCCAGCAGCTTAACGACAGGGGGAAACACCATATATTTT	-	TRBD1	TRBV7-6	TRBJ1-3
CATSDFRVGQPQHF	TGTGCCACCAGTGATTTTCGGGTTGGCCAGCCCCAGCATTTT	-	-	TRBV24-1	TRBJ1-5
CASSSLTGEHTF	TGTGCCAGCAGCTCCCTCACCGGTGAACACACCTTC	-	-	TRBV9	TRBJ1-2
CASSIEWSPYNEQFF	TGTGCCAGTAGTATTGAGTGGTCACCCTACAATGAGCAGTTCTTC	-	-	TRBV19	TRBJ2-1
CASSVAGGQGNTGELFF	TGTGCCAGCAGCGTAGCAGGAGGGCAGGGGAACACCGGGGAGCTGTTTTTT	few	-	TRBV9	TRBJ2-2
CASSALADYNEQFF	TGTGCCAGCAGCGCACTAGCGGATTACAATGAGCAGTTCTTC	-	TRBD2	TRBV9	TRBJ2-1
CASSLGGNTGELFF	TGTGCCAGCAGTCTCGGAGGGAACACCGGGGAGCTGTTTTTT	-	-	TRBV7-3	TRBJ2-2
CASNLGYGYTF	TGTGCCAGCAATCTAGGTTATGGCTACACCTTC	-	-	TRBV28	TRBJ1-2
CASSYSGKGYQPQHF	TGTGCCAGCAGCTACTCGGGGAAAGGCTATCAGCCCCAGCATTTT	-	-	TRBV5-7	TRBJ1-5
CASSLTSWDRGSGELFF	TGTGCCAGCAGCTTAACCTCCTGGGACAGGGGTAGCGGGGAGCTGTTTTTT	-	TRBD1	TRBV7-9	TRBJ2-2
CASSLFGADQPQHF	TGTGCCAGCAGCTTATTTGGGGCAGATCAGCCCCAGCATTTT	-	-	TRBV7-8	TRBJ1-5
CASSPWTGMSSYNEQFF	TGCGCCAGCAGCCCTTGGACAGGGATGAGCTCCTACAATGAGCAGTTCTTC	-	TRBD1	TRBV5-1	TRBJ2-1
CASSPQGEYQETQYF	TGTGCCAGCAGCCCACAGGGGGAGTACCAAGAGACCCAGTACTTC	-	TRBD1	TRBV28	TRBJ2-5
CASSQTGGPIDTQYF	TGTGCCAGCAGCCAGACGGGGGGGCCCATAGATACGCAGTATTTT	-	TRBD2	TRBV4-2	TRBJ2-3
CASSEPFGASGTYEQYF	TGTGCCAGCAGTGAACCCTTTGGGGCTAGCGGAACCTACGAGCAGTACTTC	-	TRBD2	TRBV6-1	TRBJ2-7
CATSDTNTESREQYF	TGTGCCACCAGTGACACCAATACTGAATCCCGCGAGCAGTACTTC	-	-	TRBV24-1	TRBJ2-7
CASSLTGTSGNTIYF	TGCGCCAGCAGCTTGACAGGGACCTCTGGAAACACCATATATTTT	-	-	TRBV5-1	TRBJ1-3
CASSLSPGQGPSPLHF	TGTGCCAGCAGCTTGTCGCCGGGACAGGGGCCTTCACCCCTCCACTTT	-	TRBD1	TRBV5-4	TRBJ1-6
CASSFFGSPMTQYF	TGTGCCAGCAGCTTTTTCGGGAGCCCGATGACCCAGTACTTC	-	-	TRBV11-2	TRBJ2-5
CASRGRGNTEAFF	TGTGCCAGCAGGGGCAGGGGAAACACTGAAGCTTTCTTT	-	-	TRBV5-8	TRBJ1-1
CASSQETAQPQHF	TGTGCCAGCAGCCAGGAGACAGCACAGCCCCAGCATTTT	-	-	TRBV3-1/TRBV3-2	TRBJ1-5
CASSIGTSGSENEQYF	TGTGCCAGCAGTATAGGGACTAGCGGGAGCGAAAACGAGCAGTACTTC	-	TRBD2	TRBV27	TRBJ2-7
CASRRDRGPIYGYTF	TGTGCCAGCCGTAGAGACAGGGGGCCCATCTATGGCTACACCTTC	-	TRBD1	TRBV2	TRBJ1-2
CASSVNRAVYEKLFF	TGTGCCAGCAGCGTGAACAGGGCCGTCTATGAAAAACTGTTTTTT	-	-	TRBV7-9	TRBJ1-4
CSVKGQGYGETQYF	TGCAGCGTTAAGGGACAGGGGTACGGGGAGACCCAGTACTTC	-	TRBD1	TRBV29-1	TRBJ2-5
CASSLGTSGTYEQYF	TGTGCCAGCAGTTTGGGGACTAGCGGGACCTACGAGCAGTACTTC	-	TRBD2	TRBV27	TRBJ2-7
CASSGGTAPSADTQYF	TGTGCCAGCAGCGGCGGGACAGCGCCCAGCGCAGATACGCAGTATTTT	-	-	TRBV5-8	TRBJ2-3
CASSDARTGFTDTQYF	TGTGCCAGCAGTGACGCGAGGACAGGTTTCACAGATACGCAGTATTTT	-	TRBD1	TRBV6-4	TRBJ2-3